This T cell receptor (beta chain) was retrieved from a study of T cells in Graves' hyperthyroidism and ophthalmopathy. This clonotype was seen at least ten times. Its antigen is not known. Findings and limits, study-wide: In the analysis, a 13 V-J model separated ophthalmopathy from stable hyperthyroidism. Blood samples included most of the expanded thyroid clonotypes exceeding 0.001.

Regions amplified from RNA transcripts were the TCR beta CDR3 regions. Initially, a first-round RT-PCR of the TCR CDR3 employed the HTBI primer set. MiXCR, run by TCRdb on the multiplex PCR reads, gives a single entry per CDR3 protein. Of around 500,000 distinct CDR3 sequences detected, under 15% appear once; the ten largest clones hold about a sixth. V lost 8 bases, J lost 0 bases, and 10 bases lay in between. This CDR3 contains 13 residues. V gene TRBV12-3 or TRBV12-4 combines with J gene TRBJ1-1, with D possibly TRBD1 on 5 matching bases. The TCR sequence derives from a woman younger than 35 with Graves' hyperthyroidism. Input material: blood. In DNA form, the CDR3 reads TGTGCCAGCGGCAGGGCTATGAACACTGAAGCTTTCTTT. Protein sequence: CASGRAMNTEAFF.